The 5 T cell receptor beta chains reported below all come from one sample, sequenced in a study of beta chain features in type 1 diabetes. The entirety of the isolated RNA underwent reverse transcription, so expressed TCRB transcripts were sequenced. The assay was immunoSEQ multiplex PCR, and TCRdb's table has in-frame clones only and misses some. The sample includes hundreds of thousands of clones, roughly 12% of them seen just once. The material sequenced was naive CD4+ T cells from blood. These receptors all come from a man in his late teens or twenties in good health.

This clone was seen more than once but under ten times. The chain is built from TRBV7-2 and TRBJ2-7; 12 bases are a match to TRBD2. The CDR3 is made up of 15 amino acids. V was pared by 6 bases and J by 7 bases, with 10 bases of the junction left unmatched. Germline V CDR1 and CDR2: SGHTA, FQGNSA. The CDR3 DNA follows: TGTGCCAGCAGTGCCGGGACTAGCGGGTATGGTGAGCAGTACTTC. Translated: CASSAGTSGYGEQYF.

The chain combines TRBV9 with TRBJ1-2, with no clear D. V was shortened by 0 bases and J by 5 bases, with 5 bases between the two germline ends. The length of the CDR3 is 12 residues. Germline-derived CDR1 and CDR2 are SGDLS and YYNGEE. The CDR3 nucleotides read TGTGCCAGCAGCGTAGGTCATTATGGCTACACCTTC. This encodes CASSVGHYGYTF. Together with reference TRBV9 and TRBJ1-2, the CDR3 gives the full variable domain: DSGVTQTPKHLITATGQRVTLRCSPRSGDLSVYWYQQSLDQGLQFLIQYYNGEERAKGNILERFSAQQFPDLHSELNLSSLELGDSALYFCASSVGHYGYTFGSGTRLTVV.

The genes are TRBV2 and TRBJ2-7; 8 bases fit TRBD1. Germline V gene lookup returns CDR1 SNHLY and CDR2 FYNNEI. This CDR3 contains 15 residues. Losses at the gene ends were 6 bases for V and 6 bases for J; bases not matched to a gene: 13. The CDR3 DNA reads as TGTGCCAGCAGCGCAGAAGGACAGGGAATCAGCGAGCAGTACTTC. This translates into CASSAEGQGISEQYF.

This clone has a handful of counts. This chain connects TRBV9 to TRBJ1-1, with TRBD1 matching 12 bases. V trimming: 3 bases; J trimming: 4 bases; junction bases outside the gene matches: 4. The CDR3 is made up of 15 amino acids. Germline lookup yields CDR1 SGDLS and CDR2 YYNGEE. CDR3 bases: TGTGCCAGCAGCGGGGGGACAGGGGGCCGCACTGAAGCTTTCTTT. Translating it yields CASSGGTGGRTEAFF.

The V call is TRBV2, the J call TRBJ2-5, with D possibly TRBD2 on 6 matching bases. The tail of the sequence fits TRBJ2-7 better, so the J call may be wrong. CDR1 is SNHLY, CDR2 FYNNEI, per germline. The CDR3 consists of 14 residues. The CDR3 here is CASGRLEGQYEQYF. CDR3 in DNA: TGTGCCAGCGGCAGACTAGAGGGCCAGTACGAGCAGTACTTC.